A single sample is the source of the 26 T cell receptor gamma chains below, sequenced in a study of γδ T cells in repeated Plasmodium falciparum infection listed by TCRdb under 2021. For bulk TCR repertoire analysis, Vgamma9/Vdelta2+ and Vdelta2-negative gammadelta T cell populations were isolated by flow sorting from peripheral blood mononuclear cells. Library preparation employed multiplex PCR. The instrument given in TCRdb is Illumina MiSeq. The public reads were reprocessed by TCRdb using CATT, and rows of matching DNA were later combined. Present in this sample are approximately 25,000 gamma-chain clones, approximately 2.9% of which were seen just once. The ten largest make up approximately 30% of the sample. Sequencing was done on a sample of gamma-delta T cells from blood. These receptors all come from a pool of human donors (malaria-infected and uninfected, not separated).

In the case of this clone: TCRdb attributes to this sequence the protein of a much larger clone, which differs from the DNA translation at residue 4; a read error is likely, and the protein displayed is translated from the DNA. This chain uses TRGV9 with TRGJP. The J gene, not given by TCRdb, was assigned here from a germline match of the nucleotide sequence. The V gene's germline CDR1 is GITISATS and CDR2 ISYDGTV (reference sequence). This CDR3 has 17 residues. The CDR3 DNA is TGTGCCTTGGGGGAGGTGACTGGTGAGTTGGGCAAAAAAATCAAGGTATTT. Residues: CALGEVTGELGKKIKVF.

Concerning this clone itself: A far more abundant clone sits one base away, making this likely a read error. Other nucleotide sequences in the sample specify the same CDR3. The chain joins TRGV9 to TRGJ1 or TRGJ2. No J gene is reported in TCRdb; it was inferred here by comparing the DNA with germline. V trimming: 5 bases; J trimming: 6 bases; junction bases outside the gene matches: 31. CDR3 size: 20 residues. Germline-derived CDR1 and CDR2 are GITISATS and ISYDGTV (reference sequence). Here the CDR3 DNA reads TGTGCCTTGTGGGGACTGAATATATCACCTCCTACCTTGGATTGTTATAAGAAACTCTTT. It translates to CALWGLNISPPTLDCYKKLF.

This clone was observed a few times. The protein TCRdb lists belongs to a much larger clone and differs from this DNA's translation at residue 7, which points to a read error; the protein shown is made from the DNA. This chain joins TRGV9 and TRGJP. Per the germline V gene, CDR1 is GITISATS and CDR2 is ISYDGTV (reference sequence). This CDR3 spans 18 amino acids. Unmatched junction bases numbered 12, after V lost 3 bases and J lost 7 bases. The CDR3 DNA sequence: TGTGCCTTGTGGGAGACCGAAAGCACGGAGTTGGGCAAAAAAATCAAGGTATTT. Protein product: CALWETESTELGKKIKVF.

This clone was detected a few times. TCRdb attributes to this sequence the protein of a much larger clone, which differs from the DNA translation at residue 4; a read error is likely, and the protein displayed is translated from the DNA. This chain joins TRGV2 and TRGJP1. In the absence of a J gene in TCRdb, the DNA was matched to germline to assign it here. The germline V gene encodes CDR1 EGSNGY and CDR2 YDSYNSKV. The CDR3 has 14 amino acids. The CDR3 DNA is TGTGCCACCCGGGACGGGCACCCTGGTTGGTTCAAGATATTT. It translates to CATRDGHPGWFKIF.

As concerns this clone: This DNA's translation and the protein TCRdb lists, from a much larger clone, do not match at residue 3, likely due to a read error; the protein shown is translated from the DNA. The chain has TRGV4 and TRGJ1 or TRGJ2. No J gene is reported in TCRdb; it was inferred here by comparing the DNA with germline. CDR1 is EGSTGY and CDR2 is YDSYTSSV in the germline V gene. The CDR3 extends over 13 amino acids. In nucleotides, the CDR3 is TGTGCCGCCTGGGACCCGAATTATTATAAGAAACTCTTT. The encoded protein is CAAWDPNYYKKLF.

As for this clone: Given a far larger clone just one base away, this is likely a sequencing read error. Additional DNA sequences in this sample encode the identical CDR3. V and J are TRGV9 and TRGJ1 or TRGJ2. Assignment of the J gene here rests on matching the DNA to germline, because TCRdb gives none. The germline V gene has CDR1 GITISATS and CDR2 ISYDGTV (reference sequence). The CDR3 is 13 amino acids. With V trimmed by 1 base and J by 8 bases, 8 bases remained unmatched. CDR3 DNA: TGTGCCTTGTGGGAGGTTCGCGGGGATAAGAAACTCTTT. Translated, it gives CALWEVRGDKKLF.

Regarding this clone: This likely stems from a read error, as it lies one base from a far larger clone. Other DNA sequences in the sample encode the same CDR3. No J gene was assigned, while the V gene was called as TRGV9. Germline CDR1 reads GITISATS; CDR2 reads ISYDGTV (reference sequence). The CDR3 sequence is 17 residues long. CDR3 in DNA: TGTGCCTTGTGGGAGCCCCCGAACCACTTAAATTATTATAAGAAACTCTTC. Protein product: CALWEPPNHLNYYKKLF.

Many counts were recorded for this clone. At residue 6, TCRdb's protein disagrees with the DNA translation; the protein shown here derives from the DNA. This sequence joins TRGV9 and TRGJP1. V trimming: 5 bases; J trimming: 2 bases; junction bases outside the gene matches: 2. This CDR3 has 13 residues. Per germline, CDR1 GITISATS and CDR2 ISYDGTV (reference sequence). The DNA of the CDR3 is TGTGCCTTGTGGGTGACCACTGGTTGGTTCAAGATATTT. This translates into CALWVTTGWFKIF.

This clone came up a few times. The TCRdb protein, from a much larger clone, departs from this DNA's translation at residue 11, likely by read error; the protein shown derives from the DNA. The genes are TRGV9 and TRGJ1 or TRGJ2. No J gene is reported in TCRdb; it was inferred here by comparing the DNA with germline. Germline lookup yields CDR1 GITISATS and CDR2 ISYDGTV (reference sequence). The CDR3 has 14 residues. CDR3 in DNA: TGTGCCTTGTGGGAGGCGTCCCCTTATTATAGGAAACTCTTT. Translation gives CALWEASPYYRKLF.

There are many counts of this clone. A far more abundant clone sits one base away, making this likely a read error. The same CDR3 can be traced to other DNA sequences in this sample. The V gene call reads TRGV3; no J gene was called. The germline CDR1 and CDR2 sequences are VTNTFY and YDVSTARD (reference sequence). The CDR3 covers 15 residues. The CDR3: CATWDRPVGYYKKLF. DNA for the CDR3: TGTGCCACCTGGGACAGGCCTGTGGGGTATTATAAGAAGCTCTTT.

On this clone itself: TCRdb lists the protein of a much larger clone for this DNA, which differs at residue 3, so this is likely a read error; the protein given here is translated from the DNA itself. The chain uses TRGV3 and TRGJ1 or TRGJ2. Here the J gene was assigned by germline matching of the DNA, as TCRdb has none. The germline V gene has CDR1 VTNTFY and CDR2 YDVSTARD (reference sequence). This CDR3 is 13 amino acids long. CDR3: CAPWDSVYYKKLF. In DNA form, the CDR3 reads TGTGCCCCCTGGGACAGCGTTTATTATAAGAAACTCTTT.

This clone was detected many times. A far more abundant clone sits one base away, making this likely a read error. At the DNA level, this CDR3 is encoded by other sequences in the same sample as well. No call exists for the J gene, whereas the V gene is TRGV9. This CDR3 has 11 residues. Germline loops: CDR1 GITISATS, CDR2 ISYDGTV (reference sequence). DNA for the CDR3: TGTGCCTTGTGGGGGGTTTATAAGAAGCTCTTT. As protein: CALWGVYKKLF.

Only a few counts were recorded for this clone. TCRdb pairs this DNA with a much larger clone's protein that differs at residue 6, likely a read error; the protein shown was translated from the DNA. The chain recombines TRGV9 with TRGJ1 or TRGJ2. Losses at the gene ends were 2 bases for V and 6 bases for J; bases not matched to a gene: 10. The V gene's germline CDR1 is GITISATS and CDR2 ISYDGTV (reference sequence). The CDR3 length is 14 residues. CDR3 DNA: TGTGCCTTGTGGGAGGCAAATCCCCCTTATAAGAAACTCTTT. As protein: CALWEANPPYKKLF.

This clone was observed at least ten times. The TCRdb protein comes from a much larger clone and disagrees with this DNA's translation at residue 9, likely due to a read error; the protein given here is derived from the DNA. This chain connects TRGV5 to TRGJ1 or TRGJ2. The CDR3 sequence is 11 residues long. V was clipped by 3 bases and J by 15 bases; unmatched bases: 11. Germline loops: CDR1 VINAFY, CDR2 YDVSNSKD. The DNA for the CDR3 is TGTGCCACCTGGGACGGCCCAGAGAGACTCTTT. This codes for CATWDGPERLF.

This clone came up a few times. This could be a read error, since a much larger clone is one nucleotide away. The V gene is TRGV5, the J gene TRGJ1 or TRGJ2. The J gene is absent in TCRdb and was assigned here via DNA matching to germline. Germline CDR1 is VINAFY and CDR2 is YDVSNSKD. V dropped 0 bases and J dropped 7; count of bases not matched to a gene: 9. CDR3 size: 14 residues. Here the CDR3 reads CATWDRRPRYKKLF. The CDR3 DNA reads TGTGCCACCTGGGACAGGCGCCCCCGGTATAAGAAACTCTTT.

By frequency in the sample, this clone is medium-sized. The V and J genes are TRGV9 and TRGJ1 or TRGJ2. The germline V gene has CDR1 GITISATS and CDR2 ISYDGTV (reference sequence). With V trimmed by 2 bases and J by 8 bases, 6 bases remained unmatched. The length of the CDR3 is 12 residues. CDR3 nucleotide sequence: TGTGCCTTGTGGGAGGAAAATCATAAGAAACTCTTT. As protein: CALWEENHKKLF.

This clone appeared many times. A read error may explain this, as a much larger clone is one base away. The chain uses TRGV8 and TRGJ1 or TRGJ2. Per the germline V gene, CDR1 is VENAVY and CDR2 is YDSYNSRV. The CDR3 covers 12 residues. Trimming at V came to 5 bases and at J to 6 bases, leaving 7 bases not matched to a gene. The CDR3 protein is CATWARGYKKLF. The DNA for the CDR3 is TGTGCCACCTGGGCCCGTGGTTATAAGAAACTCTTT.

A few counts support this clone. A far larger clone differs by one base, so this is likely a read error. This sample includes further DNA sequences coding for the same CDR3. The J gene was not called, though the V gene is TRGV9. CDR1 is GITISATS and CDR2 is ISYDGTV in the germline V gene (reference sequence). There are 17 residues in the CDR3. The CDR3 region is CALWEFPMSENYYKKLF. In nucleotides, the CDR3 is TGTGCCTTGTGGGAGTTTCCGATGTCTGAGAATTATTATAAGAAACTCTTC.

This clone was seen ten or more times. This likely came from a read error, as a far larger clone is one base away. Because the CDR3's place on the DNA is in doubt, the DNA is left out and the CDR3 is given as listed by TCRdb. The J segment was not called; the V segment is TRGV5. The CDR3 comprises 32 residues, both ends counted. The germline gives CDR1 VINAFY, CDR2 YDVSNSKD. Here the CDR3 reads CATWDRRRIIRNSLAVEQHWLSQVSIGRIQHF.

The chain employs TRGV9 and TRGJP. TCRdb lists no J gene, so it was determined here by aligning the DNA to germline. There are 17 residues in the CDR3. Looked up from germline, CDR1 is GITISATS and CDR2 is ISYDGTV (reference sequence). J lost 7 bases, V lost 9 bases, and 15 bases had no gene match. Here the CDR3 reads CALGGAGMELGKKIKVF. The CDR3 nucleotides read TGTGCCTTGGGAGGTGCGGGTATGGAGTTGGGCAAAAAAATCAAGGTATTT.

The sample holds a few counts of this clone. For this DNA, TCRdb reports the protein of a much larger clone, which diverges at residue 5, most likely from a read error; the protein presented here is translated directly from the DNA. The V gene is TRGV9, the J gene TRGJP2. TCRdb records no J gene; here it was assigned by comparing the DNA to germline. The CDR3 spans 14 residues. Germline CDR1 reads GITISATS; CDR2 reads ISYDGTV (reference sequence). The DNA of the CDR3 is TGTGCCTTGTGGAAGGTGGATGGTGATTGGATCAAGACGTTT. Protein product: CALWKVDGDWIKTF.

This clone was seen ten or more times. The genes are TRGV2 and TRGJ1 or TRGJ2. TCRdb supplies no J gene; here it was assigned by aligning the nucleotide sequence to germline. The CDR3 runs 14 residues. CDR1 and CDR2 (germline): EGSNGY, YDSYNSKV. V was clipped by 0 bases and J by 6 bases; unmatched bases: 8. As DNA, the CDR3 is TGTGCCACCTGGGACGGGCGTCGGGGTTATAAGAAACTCTTT. Translating it yields CATWDGRRGYKKLF.

Ten or more counts support this clone. TCRdb's entry gives the protein of a much larger clone, which mismatches this DNA's translation at residue 11, likely from a read error; the protein reported here is translated from the DNA. A V gene of TRGV9 was called, but no J gene was assigned. The CDR3 totals 13 residues. The germline V gene has CDR1 GITISATS and CDR2 ISYDGTV (reference sequence). The CDR3 DNA is TGTGCCTTGTGGGAGGTTATTTATTATAAGGAACTCTTT. It specifies CALWEVIYYKELF.

The sample holds many counts of this clone. Written as DNA, the CDR3 is TGTGCTACCCGGGATGGTTCCAATTATAAGAAACTCTTT. Its translation: CATRDGSNYKKLF. The chain couples TRGV4 to TRGJ1 or TRGJ2. CDR1 is EGSTGY and CDR2 is YDSYTSSV in the germline V gene. This CDR3 comprises 13 residues.

This clone was picked up many times. Possible read error: a much larger clone is one base away. Other DNA sequences in the sample encode the same CDR3. V is TRGV2 and J is TRGJ1 or TRGJ2. Unmatched junction bases numbered 7, after V lost 0 bases and J lost 5 bases. This CDR3 contains 14 residues. Germline V gene sequence: CDR1 EGSNGY, CDR2 YDSYNSKV. CDR3 DNA: TGTGCCACCTGGGACGGGCCCGGGCATTATAAGAAACTCTTT. This codes for CATWDGPGHYKKLF.

This clone has ten or more counts. This may be a read error, as it is one base from a much larger clone. The J gene is TRGJ1 or TRGJ2, the V gene TRGV3. CDR1 VTNTFY and CDR2 YDVSTARD come from the germline V gene (reference sequence). V dropped 0 bases and J dropped 5; count of bases not matched to a gene: 4. The CDR3 spans 13 residues. This chain's CDR3 is CATWDRLNYKKLF. The CDR3 DNA sequence: TGTGCCACCTGGGACAGGCTGAATTATAAGAAACTCTTT.